Listed below are T cell receptor beta chains from one sample, sequenced in a study of CD8 T cells in ankylosing spondylitis. MiXCR was run by TCRdb on the 5' RACE reads, yielding one entry per CDR3 protein. The data hold 300,000 to 400,000 distinct CDR3 sequences, with 11% observed a single time. Source material: blood, either unsorted or a sorted T cell fraction (not recorded which). The receptors here all came from a female donor with ankylosing spondylitis or in good health (not recorded which). Each CDR3 is given with its conserved first and last residue. The order of the fields is V gene, D gene, J gene, clone size, CDR3 DNA, CDR3 protein. D genes are given only for firm matches. A clone size is listed for some rows: how often the clone was seen (once, few, many), or a class if it is expanded.

>TRBV7-2|NA|TRBJ1-1|NA
TGTGCCAGCAGCCCACCAACAGGGACGGGACGGACTGAAGCTTTCTTT
CASSPPTGTGRTEAFF
>TRBV5-6|TRBD1|TRBJ2-5|NA
TGTGCCAGCAGCCCGGACAGGGGGCCGTACCAAGAGACCCAGTACTTC
CASSPDRGPYQETQYF
>TRBV27|TRBD2|TRBJ2-1|few
TGTGCCAGCAGCTCCACCAGCGGGAGCCACCGGTCCAATGAGCAGTTCTTC
CASSSTSGSHRSNEQFF
>TRBV7-9|NA|TRBJ1-1|NA
TGTGCCAGCAGGCCCCCGGGGGGTCAGGGGCCTGAAGCTTTCTTT
CASRPPGGQGPEAFF
>TRBV5-5|NA|TRBJ1-5|NA
TGTGCCATGGGCCGCAGGCTCCTCATCAATCAGCCCCAGCATTTT
CAMGRRLLINQPQHF
>TRBV5-1|NA|TRBJ2-1|NA
TGCGCCAGCAGCAGGGGGAACGGCAATGAGCAGTTCTTC
CASSRGNGNEQFF
>TRBV3-1|TRBD1|TRBJ1-6|few
TGTGCCAGCAGCCATGGGACAGGGCGGTCACCCCTCCACTTT
CASSHGTGRSPLHF
>TRBV20-1|TRBD2|TRBJ2-7|many
TGCAGTGCTAGAGGGGTAGCGGGGGTTATTAGCTCCTACGAGCAGTACTTC
CSARGVAGVISSYEQYF
>TRBV15|NA|TRBJ1-6|NA
TGTGCCACCAGATATCGGAGGGATAATTCACCCCTCCACTTT
CATRYRRDNSPLHF
>TRBV2|NA|TRBJ2-1|few
TGTGCCAGCAGCTCCCAGCTACTAGTATCAGGCGAGCAGTTCTTC
CASSSQLLVSGEQFF
>TRBV7-9|TRBD1|TRBJ1-5|few
TGTGCCAGCAACCGAGGGGGCGGCAATCAGCCCCAGCATTTT
CASNRGGGNQPQHF
>TRBV30|TRBD1|TRBJ1-6|many
TGTGCCTGGAGTGGCCGGGACAGATATAATTCACCCCTCCACTTT
CAWSGRDRYNSPLHF
>TRBV6-2/TRBV6-3|TRBD1|TRBJ2-2|few
TGTGCCAGCACCATCCAATTACAGGGGGCAGGCGGGGAGCTGTTTTTT
CASTIQLQGAGGELFF
>TRBV4-1|NA|TRBJ2-7|many
TGCGCCAGCAGCCAAGATCTGAGGACTCCCTACGAGCAGTACTTC
CASSQDLRTPYEQYF
>TRBV7-2|NA|TRBJ1-1|many
TGTGCCAGCAGCTCACCATTGACCAATACTGACACTGAAGCTTTCTTT
CASSSPLTNTDTEAFF
>TRBV7-9|NA|TRBJ2-1|NA
TGTGCCAGCAGCCCACGGTTCCTTAACAATGAGCAGTTCTTC
CASSPRFLNNEQFF
>TRBV7-9|NA|TRBJ1-1|few
TGTGCCAGCGGTTGGGCGAACACTGAAGCTTTCTTT
CASGWANTEAFF
>TRBV27|TRBD1|TRBJ1-2|many
TGTGCCAGCAGGGCATCCGGGACAGGGTACGTGAGCGGTGGCTACACCTTC
CASRASGTGYVSGGYTF
>TRBV4-2|TRBD2|TRBJ2-3|many
TGTGCCAGCAGCCAGACCGGGACTAGCCAAGATACGCAGTATTTT
CASSQTGTSQDTQYF
>TRBV5-1|NA|TRBJ2-1|many
TGCGCCAGCAGTGTAGATGGGAATGAGCAGTTCTTC
CASSVDGNEQFF
>TRBV20-1|NA|TRBJ1-1|many
TGCAGTGCTAGAGATGGGTGGGGGTTGACTGAAGCTTTCTTT
CSARDGWGLTEAFF
>TRBV7-2|TRBD2|TRBJ2-3|NA
TGTGCCAGCAGCCTTTCCAGCGGGGGCACCAAGGGTACGCAGTATTTT
CASSLSSGGTKGTQYF
>TRBV5-1|NA|TRBJ2-4|few
TGCGCCAGCAGCTCTGGGGTCGGGGGTATGGGAAACATTCAGTACTTC
CASSSGVGGMGNIQYF
>TRBV28|NA|TRBJ2-5|few
TGTGCCAGCAGGGCCAGTTTGGGGGGGGCAGAGACCCAGTACTTC
CASRASLGGAETQYF
>TRBV5-1|TRBD1|TRBJ1-1|few
TGCGCCAGCAGCCCACGACAGGGATGGACTGAAGCTTTCTTT
CASSPRQGWTEAFF
>TRBV20-1|NA|TRBJ2-7|NA
TGCAGTGCTAGCCAGAAGTCCTACGAGCAGTACTTC
CSASQKSYEQYF
>TRBV20-1|TRBD1|TRBJ2-3|many
TGCAGTGCTAGCGGACAGGGCTCGAGCACAGATACGCAGTATTTT
CSASGQGSSTDTQYF
>TRBV7-2|NA|TRBJ2-1|many
TGTGCCAGCAGCTTGACCTATGGCTCCTACAATGAGCAGTTCTTC
CASSLTYGSYNEQFF
>TRBV18|NA|TRBJ1-2|many
TGTGCCAGCTCACCTTCAAGTTATGGCTACACCTTC
CASSPSSYGYTF
>TRBV12-3/TRBV12-4|TRBD1|TRBJ1-5|many
TGTGCCAGCAGTTTAGCGGGACAGGGGCATCAGCCCCAGCATTTT
CASSLAGQGHQPQHF
>TRBV20-1|NA|TRBJ2-1|many
TGCAGTGCTCAGACCCCGGGACCAAATATTTACAATGAGCAGTTCTTC
CSAQTPGPNIYNEQFF
>TRBV5-1|NA|TRBJ2-3|many
TGCGCCAGCAGCTTGTTCACCGACACAGATACGCAGTATTTT
CASSLFTDTDTQYF
>TRBV5-1|TRBD2|TRBJ2-1|many
TGCGCCAGCAGCAAAAGCGGGGGGGGCAATGAGCAGTTCTTC
CASSKSGGGNEQFF
>TRBV20-1|NA|TRBJ1-1|many
TGCAGTGCTAGAGCTGAAAGGCATCAGGACTTCTACACTGAAGCTTTCTTT
CSARAERHQDFYTEAFF
>TRBV10-3|NA|TRBJ2-5|NA
TGTGCCATCGCGGGGGCTCGGGAGACCCAGTACTTC
CAIAGARETQYF
>TRBV5-1|TRBD1|TRBJ2-5|NA
TGCGCCAGCAGCTTGTTGGGCAGGGGGATGTACCAAGAGACCCAGTACTTC
CASSLLGRGMYQETQYF
>TRBV3-1|NA|TRBJ2-6|NA
TGTGCCAGCTACGCCTCTGGGGCCAACGTCCTGACTTTC
CASYASGANVLTF
>TRBV5-1|TRBD1|TRBJ1-2|many
TGCGCCAGCAGCTTCCGACAGGGAGATGGCTACACCTTC
CASSFRQGDGYTF
>TRBV20-1|NA|TRBJ2-3|many
TGCAGTGCTACCAATCGAGGGGGGGCCGATACGCAGTATTTT
CSATNRGGADTQYF
>TRBV5-5|NA|TRBJ1-1|many
TGTGCCAGCAGTCACGTCGACAGCGCACGGACTGAAGCTTTCTTT
CASSHVDSARTEAFF
>TRBV7-9|NA|TRBJ2-2|many
TGTGCCAGCAGCCCGAGGGTACAGGTCTTGAGCACCGGGGAGCTGTTTTTT
CASSPRVQVLSTGELFF
>TRBV20-1|TRBD1|TRBJ2-5|many
TGCAGTGCCAGTAGCCCTGGGACAGGGTACCAAGAGACCCAGTACTTC
CSASSPGTGYQETQYF
>TRBV20-1|NA|TRBJ2-5|many
TGCAGTGCTAGTAGTGAGACCCAGTACTTC
CSASSETQYF
>TRBV27|NA|TRBJ1-6|few
TGTGCCAGCAGTTGTGAGAGGGATGATGACCATAGCTCCTATAATTCACCCCTCCACTTT
CASSCERDDDHSSYNSPLHF
>TRBV20-1|TRBD2|TRBJ2-1|many
TGCAGTGCTCAAGAGTTAAGCGGGAGTGCATACAATGAGCAGTTCTTC
CSAQELSGSAYNEQFF
>TRBV7-2|NA|TRBJ2-7|many
TGTGCCAGCAGCTTAGCGGGATTCAACGAGCAGTACTTC
CASSLAGFNEQYF
>TRBV5-1|NA|TRBJ1-1|many
TGCGCCAGCAGCCCGGATGGGGTGTTGGGAACTGAAGCTTTCTTT
CASSPDGVLGTEAFF
>TRBV5-1|TRBD2|TRBJ2-1|NA
TGCGCCAGCAGCATACTAGCGAATGAGCAGTTCTTC
CASSILANEQFF
>TRBV2|NA|TRBJ1-2|NA
TGTGCCAGCAGGAGAGGGCCCTATGGCTACACCTTC
CASRRGPYGYTF
>TRBV5-1|NA|TRBJ1-1|many
TGCGCCAGCAGCTTGGGCAGGGAGAACACTGAAGCTTTCTTT
CASSLGRENTEAFF
>TRBV20-1|TRBD2|TRBJ2-5|many
TGCAGTGCTAGAGGACTAGCGAGTGGGGAGACCCAGTACTTC
CSARGLASGETQYF
>TRBV5-1|TRBD2|TRBJ2-5|many
TGCGCCAGCAGCTTAGCGGGGGGAAGAGAGACCCAGTACTTC
CASSLAGGRETQYF
>TRBV3-1|NA|TRBJ2-2|many
TGTGCCAGCGAAGGGAGTGCTAACACCGGGGAGCTGTTTTTT
CASEGSANTGELFF
>TRBV9|NA|TRBJ2-7|many
TGTGCCAGCAGCGTAGGAAGGGACCCCCACGAGCAGTACTTC
CASSVGRDPHEQYF
>TRBV12-2|NA|TRBJ2-3|NA
TGTGCAAGTCTCCTCCTCCGCGGGAGCGCCAACACAGATACGCAGTATTTT
CASLLLRGSANTDTQYF
>TRBV20-1|NA|TRBJ1-1|few
TGCAGTGTCAGGATGGGGGGGTCCCCCAACACTGAAGCTTTCTTT
CSVRMGGSPNTEAFF
>TRBV20-1|NA|TRBJ2-5|NA
TGCAGTGTACAGGGGGCTAGCGGGTACCAAGAGACCCAGTACTTC
CSVQGASGYQETQYF
>TRBV20-1|NA|TRBJ2-5|NA
TGCAGTGCCCAGAGCCCGGCAGGGAGCCTACAAGAGACCCAGTACTTC
CSAQSPAGSLQETQYF